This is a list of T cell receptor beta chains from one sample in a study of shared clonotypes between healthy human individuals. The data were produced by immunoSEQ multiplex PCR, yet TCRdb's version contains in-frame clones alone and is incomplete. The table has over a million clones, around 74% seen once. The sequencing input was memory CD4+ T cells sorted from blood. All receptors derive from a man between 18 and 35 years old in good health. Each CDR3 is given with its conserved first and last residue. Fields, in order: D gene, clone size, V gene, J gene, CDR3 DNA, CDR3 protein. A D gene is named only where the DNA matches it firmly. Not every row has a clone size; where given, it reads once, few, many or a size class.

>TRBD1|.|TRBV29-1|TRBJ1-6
TGCAGCGTCTTGACAGGGTCCTATAATTCACCCCTCCACTTT
CSVLTGSYNSPLHF
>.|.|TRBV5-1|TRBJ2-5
TGCGCCAGCAGCTTGAGTATCGGGGAGAGTCAAGAGACCCAGTACTTC
CASSLSIGESQETQYF
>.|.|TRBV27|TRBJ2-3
TGTGCCAGCAGTTTTGGGGGGCGTATCACAGATACGCAGTATTTT
CASSFGGRITDTQYF
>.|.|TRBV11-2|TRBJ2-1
TGTGCCAGCAGCTCGATTAGGGGAGGAGAGCAGTTCTTC
CASSSIRGGEQFF
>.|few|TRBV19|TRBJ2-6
TGTGCCAGTAGTATCACTGGGGCCAACGTCCTGACTTTC
CASSITGANVLTF
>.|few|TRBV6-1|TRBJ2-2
TGTGCCAGCAGGGACCCCGGGACGAACACCGGGGAGCTGTTTTTT
CASRDPGTNTGELFF
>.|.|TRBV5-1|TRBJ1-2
TGCGCCAGCAGCTCGGGATACGACAGGACCTCAAGGGATGGCTACACCTTC
CASSSGYDRTSRDGYTF
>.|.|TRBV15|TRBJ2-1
TGTGCCACCAGCAGAAAAGGGTTTGAGCAGTTCTTC
CATSRKGFEQFF
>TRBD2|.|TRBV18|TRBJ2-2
TGTGCCAGCTCACCAGCGGGGGTAACGAACACCGGGGAGCTGTTTTTT
CASSPAGVTNTGELFF
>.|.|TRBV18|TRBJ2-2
TGTGCCAGCTCAGCATCCGTGGGGGAGCTGTTTTTT
CASSASVGELFF
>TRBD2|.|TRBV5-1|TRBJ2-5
TGCGCCAGCAGATGGACTAGTCGGGCGATGGAGACCCAGTACTTC
CASRWTSRAMETQYF
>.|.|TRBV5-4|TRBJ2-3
TGTGCCAGCAGCCGTTACGGGGCTTCCTCTTACACAGATACGCAGTATTTT
CASSRYGASSYTDTQYF
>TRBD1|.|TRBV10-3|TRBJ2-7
TGTGCCATCAGTGAGTCGATACCCTGGCAGGGGGTTTACGAGCAGTACTTC
CAISESIPWQGVYEQYF
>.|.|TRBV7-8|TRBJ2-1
TGTGCCAGCAGCTTCTCGGCCGTCCAGAATGAGCAGTTCTTC
CASSFSAVQNEQFF
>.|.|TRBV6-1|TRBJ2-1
TGTGCCAGCAGTGCCCGACCTGGAAGCTCCTACAATGAGCAGTTCTTC
CASSARPGSSYNEQFF
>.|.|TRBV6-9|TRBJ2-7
TGTGCCAGCAGTCCACGGGGGACCGACTACGAGCAGTACTTC
CASSPRGTDYEQYF
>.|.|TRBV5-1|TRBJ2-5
TGTGCCAGCAGGGATGGACAGATGGGGACCCAGTACTTC
CASRDGQMGTQYF
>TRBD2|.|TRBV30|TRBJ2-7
TGTGCCTGGAGTTATAGCGGGAGCTCCTACGAGCAGTACTTC
CAWSYSGSSYEQYF
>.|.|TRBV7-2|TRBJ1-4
TGTGCCAGCAGCTTAAACGGACAGCCGAGTGAAAAACTGTTTTTT
CASSLNGQPSEKLFF
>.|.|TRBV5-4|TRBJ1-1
TGTGCCAGCAGCTTACAGGCCACATATGGCACTGAAGCTTTCTTT
CASSLQATYGTEAFF
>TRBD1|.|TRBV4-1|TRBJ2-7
TGCGCCAGCAGCCGGTCCCGGGACAGTGGCTACGAGCAGTACTTC
CASSRSRDSGYEQYF
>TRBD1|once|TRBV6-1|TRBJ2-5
TGTGCCAGCAGTCTGACAGGGGTCCAAGAGACCCAGTACTTC
CASSLTGVQETQYF
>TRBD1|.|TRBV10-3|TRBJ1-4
TGTGCCATCAGTGAAGGGACAGTTATTGAAAAACTGTTTTTT
CAISEGTVIEKLFF
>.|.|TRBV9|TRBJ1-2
TGTGCCAGCAGCGTAGATATAAGGGCCTCTGAAACCAACTATGGCTACACCTTC
CASSVDIRASETNYGYTF
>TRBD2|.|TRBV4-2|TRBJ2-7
TGTGCCAGCAGCGGCCAGCGGGGGAGCTCCTACGAGCAGTACTTC
CASSGQRGSSYEQYF
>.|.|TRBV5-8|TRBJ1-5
TGTGCCAGCAGCTTCTTAGACTCAGGGCGGGATCAGCCCCAGCATTTT
CASSFLDSGRDQPQHF
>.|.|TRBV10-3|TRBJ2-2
TGTGCCATCAGTCCCCTTTCGAACACCGGGGAGCTGTTTTTT
CAISPLSNTGELFF
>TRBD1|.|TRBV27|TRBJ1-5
TGTGCCAGCAGTCCCGGACAAAGGGGGCCGGGCAATCAGCCCCAGCATTTT
CASSPGQRGPGNQPQHF
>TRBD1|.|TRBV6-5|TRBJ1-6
TGTGCCAGCAGTTATGGACAGGGGATTAGTTCACCCCTCCACTTT
CASSYGQGISSPLHF
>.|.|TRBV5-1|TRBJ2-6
TGCGCCAGCAGCTTGGGCGGTGGACCTGGGGCCAACGTCCTGACTTTC
CASSLGGGPGANVLTF
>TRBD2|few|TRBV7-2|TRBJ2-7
TGTGCCAGCAGCTTATATTGGGGGGGTTCCTACGAGCAGTACTTC
CASSLYWGGSYEQYF